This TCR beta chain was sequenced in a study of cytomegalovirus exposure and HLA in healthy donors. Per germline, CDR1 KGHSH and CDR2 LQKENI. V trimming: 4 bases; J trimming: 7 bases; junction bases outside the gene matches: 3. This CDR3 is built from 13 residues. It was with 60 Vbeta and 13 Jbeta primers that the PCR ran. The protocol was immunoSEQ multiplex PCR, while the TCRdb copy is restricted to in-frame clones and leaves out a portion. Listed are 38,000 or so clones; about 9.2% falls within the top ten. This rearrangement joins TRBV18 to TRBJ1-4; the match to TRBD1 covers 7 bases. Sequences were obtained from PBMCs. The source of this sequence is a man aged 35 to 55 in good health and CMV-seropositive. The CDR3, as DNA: TGTGCCAGCTCACAGGGGGCCGGTGAAAAACTGTTTTTT. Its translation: CASSQGAGEKLFF. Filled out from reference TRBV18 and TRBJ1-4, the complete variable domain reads NAGVMQNPRHLVRRRGQEARLRCSPMKGHSHVYWYRQLPEEGLKFMVYLQKENIIDESGMPKERFSAEFPKEGPSILRIQQVVRGDSAAYFCASSQGAGEKLFFGSGTQLSVL.